The clone carrying this T cell receptor beta chain was seen many times. Its antigen is not identified. The read falls 3 residues short of the CDR3 end, and the missing part is taken from the germline J gene. The record originates from a study of T cell clonality in common variable immunodeficiency. Broader study findings: Links between repertoire features and CVID complications were heterogeneity-limited.

Data came from immunoSEQ multiplex PCR; TCRdb stores just in-frame clones and leaves some out. The sample has approximately 42,000 clones, none seen only once. With 7 bases removed from V and 4 bases from J, the gap between germline ends came to 16 bases. The CDR3 is 14 amino acids. The germline gives CDR1 MDHEN, CDR2 SYDVKM. Material: peripheral blood mononuclear cells. The clonotype originates from a person aged 18 to 69 in good health. This rearrangement joins TRBV28 to TRBJ1-1; the D is unclear. The CDR3 sequence is CASTPAGRATEAFF. The sequenced part of the CDR3 DNA is TGTGCCAGCACTCCAGCGGGTAGGGCCACTGAA.